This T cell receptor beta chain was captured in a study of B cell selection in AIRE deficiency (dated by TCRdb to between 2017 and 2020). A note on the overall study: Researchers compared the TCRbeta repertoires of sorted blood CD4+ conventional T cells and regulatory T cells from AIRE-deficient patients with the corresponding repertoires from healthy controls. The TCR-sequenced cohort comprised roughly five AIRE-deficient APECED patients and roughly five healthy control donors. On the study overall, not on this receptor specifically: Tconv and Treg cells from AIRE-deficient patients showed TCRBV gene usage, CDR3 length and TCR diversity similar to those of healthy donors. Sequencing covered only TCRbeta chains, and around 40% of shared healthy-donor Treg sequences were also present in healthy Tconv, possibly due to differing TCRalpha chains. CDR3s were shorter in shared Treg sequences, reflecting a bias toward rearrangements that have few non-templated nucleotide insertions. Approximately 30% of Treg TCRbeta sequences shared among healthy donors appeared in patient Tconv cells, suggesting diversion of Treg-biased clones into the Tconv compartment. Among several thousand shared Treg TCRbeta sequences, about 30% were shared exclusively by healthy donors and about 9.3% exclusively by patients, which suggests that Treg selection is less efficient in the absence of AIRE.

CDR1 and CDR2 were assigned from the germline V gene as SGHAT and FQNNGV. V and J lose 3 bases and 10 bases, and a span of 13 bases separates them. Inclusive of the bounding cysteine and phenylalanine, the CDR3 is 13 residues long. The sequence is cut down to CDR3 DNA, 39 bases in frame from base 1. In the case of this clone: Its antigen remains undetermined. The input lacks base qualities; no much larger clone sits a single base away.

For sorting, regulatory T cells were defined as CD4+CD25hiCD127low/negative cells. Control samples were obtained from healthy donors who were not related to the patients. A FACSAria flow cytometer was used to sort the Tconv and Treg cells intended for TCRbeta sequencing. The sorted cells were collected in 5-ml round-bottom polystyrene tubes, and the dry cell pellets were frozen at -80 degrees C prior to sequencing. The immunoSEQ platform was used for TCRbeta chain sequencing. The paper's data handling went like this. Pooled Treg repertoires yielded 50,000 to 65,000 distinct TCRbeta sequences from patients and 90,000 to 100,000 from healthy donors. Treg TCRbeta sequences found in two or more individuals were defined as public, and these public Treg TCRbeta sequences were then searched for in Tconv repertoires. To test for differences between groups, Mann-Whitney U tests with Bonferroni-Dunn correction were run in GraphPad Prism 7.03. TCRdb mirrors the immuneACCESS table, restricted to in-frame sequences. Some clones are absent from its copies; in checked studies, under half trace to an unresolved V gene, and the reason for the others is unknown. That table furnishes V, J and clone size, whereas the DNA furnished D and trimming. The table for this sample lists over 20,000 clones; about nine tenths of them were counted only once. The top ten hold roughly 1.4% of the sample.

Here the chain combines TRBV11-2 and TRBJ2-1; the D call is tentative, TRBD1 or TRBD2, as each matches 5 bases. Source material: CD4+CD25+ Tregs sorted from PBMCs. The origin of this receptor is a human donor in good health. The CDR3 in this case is CASSLRPRGEQFF. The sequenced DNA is TGTGCCAGCAGCTTGAGACCCCGGGGCGAGCAGTTCTTC.